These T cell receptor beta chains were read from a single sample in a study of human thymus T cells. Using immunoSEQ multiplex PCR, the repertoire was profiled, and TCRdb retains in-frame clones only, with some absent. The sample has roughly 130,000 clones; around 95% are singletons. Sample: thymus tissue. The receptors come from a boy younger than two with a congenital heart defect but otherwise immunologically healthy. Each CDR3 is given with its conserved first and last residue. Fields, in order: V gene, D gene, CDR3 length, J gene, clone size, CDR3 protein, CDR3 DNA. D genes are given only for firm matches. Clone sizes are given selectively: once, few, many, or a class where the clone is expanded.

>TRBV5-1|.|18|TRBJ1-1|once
CASSSLRGGAAGSAEAFF
TGCGCCAGCAGCTCCCTCCGTGGGGGGGCCGCTGGTAGTGCTGAAGCTTTCTTT
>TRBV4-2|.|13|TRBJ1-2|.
CASSLFGVYGYTF
TGTGCCAGCAGCCTCTTTGGGGTCTATGGCTACACCTTC
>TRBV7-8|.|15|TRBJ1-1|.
CASSAVGPLNTEAFF
TGTGCCAGCAGCGCGGTGGGGCCTTTGAACACTGAAGCTTTCTTT
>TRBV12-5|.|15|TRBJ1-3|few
CASGHDKSSGNTIYF
TGTGCTAGTGGTCACGATAAGAGCTCTGGAAACACCATATATTTT
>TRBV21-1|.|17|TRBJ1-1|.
CASSKERSYRGTTEAFF
TGTGCCAGCAGCAAAGAGAGGTCTTACAGGGGGACCACTGAAGCTTTCTTT
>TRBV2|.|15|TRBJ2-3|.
CASSPEGGPTDTQYF
TGTGCCAGCAGCCCCGAAGGGGGGCCAACAGATACGCAGTATTTT
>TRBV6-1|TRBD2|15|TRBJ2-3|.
CASSEIGGAADTQYF
TGTGCCAGCAGTGAAATCGGGGGGGCCGCAGATACGCAGTATTTT
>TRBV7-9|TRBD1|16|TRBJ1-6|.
CASSLRGPDRDRSLHF
TGTGCCAGCAGCTTGAGGGGGCCTGACAGGGATCGGTCCCTCCACTTT
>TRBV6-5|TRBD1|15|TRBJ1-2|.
CASSYTGQGSYGYTF
TGTGCCAGCAGTTACACTGGACAGGGAAGCTATGGCTACACCTTC
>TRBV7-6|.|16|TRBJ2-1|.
CASSLERRGGVNEQFF
TGTGCCAGCAGCTTAGAGCGGCGGGGCGGGGTGAATGAGCAGTTCTTC
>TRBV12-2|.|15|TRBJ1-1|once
CASRARGRSNTEAFF
TGTGCAAGTCGCGCTCGTGGACGGTCGAACACTGAAGCTTTCTTT
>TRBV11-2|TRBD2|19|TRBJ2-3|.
CASSLDPPLAGGCTDTQYF
TGTGCCAGCAGCTTAGACCCCCCCCTAGCGGGGGGGTGCACAGATACGCAGTATTTT
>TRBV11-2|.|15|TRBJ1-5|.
CASSRNGQWGQPQHF
TGTGCCAGCAGCCGGAATGGACAGTGGGGTCAGCCCCAGCATTTT
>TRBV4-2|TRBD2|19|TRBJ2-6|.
CASSQDVAGGNSGANVLTF
TGTGCCAGCAGCCAAGATGTAGCGGGGGGCAACTCTGGGGCCAACGTCCTGACTTTC
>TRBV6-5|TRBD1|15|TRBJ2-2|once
CASSYSTGEGGELFF
TGTGCCAGCAGTTACTCTACAGGGGAAGGCGGGGAGCTGTTTTTT
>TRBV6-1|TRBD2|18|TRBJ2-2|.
CASSDSPAGGQNTGELFF
TGTGCCAGCAGTGATTCTCCAGCGGGGGGGCAGAACACCGGGGAGCTGTTTTTT
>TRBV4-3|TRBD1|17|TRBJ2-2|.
CASSHPTERGRIGELFF
TGCGCCAGCAGCCACCCCACTGAGAGGGGGCGCATCGGGGAGCTGTTTTTT
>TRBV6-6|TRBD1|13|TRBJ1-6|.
CACYRGLYSPLHF
TGTGCCTGCTACAGGGGGTTGTACTCACCCCTCCACTTT
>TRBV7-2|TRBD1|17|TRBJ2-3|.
CASSLPQGVIIGDTQYF
TGTGCCAGCAGCTTACCTCAGGGGGTCATAATAGGAGATACGCAGTATTTT
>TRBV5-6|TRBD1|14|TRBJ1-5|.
CASSFTGGSQPQHF
TGTGCCAGCAGCTTTACAGGGGGAAGTCAGCCCCAGCATTTT
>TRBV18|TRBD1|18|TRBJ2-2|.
CASSRSPGTGLYTGELFF
TGTGCCAGCTCGCGATCCCCCGGGACAGGGTTGTACACCGGGGAGCTGTTTTTT
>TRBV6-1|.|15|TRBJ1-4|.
CASSGHTSLNEKLFF
TGTGCCAGCAGTGGTCACACAAGCCTTAATGAAAAACTGTTTTTT
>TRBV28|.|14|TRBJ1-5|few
CASSLNREDQPQHF
TGTGCCAGCAGTTTAAACAGGGAAGATCAGCCCCAGCATTTT